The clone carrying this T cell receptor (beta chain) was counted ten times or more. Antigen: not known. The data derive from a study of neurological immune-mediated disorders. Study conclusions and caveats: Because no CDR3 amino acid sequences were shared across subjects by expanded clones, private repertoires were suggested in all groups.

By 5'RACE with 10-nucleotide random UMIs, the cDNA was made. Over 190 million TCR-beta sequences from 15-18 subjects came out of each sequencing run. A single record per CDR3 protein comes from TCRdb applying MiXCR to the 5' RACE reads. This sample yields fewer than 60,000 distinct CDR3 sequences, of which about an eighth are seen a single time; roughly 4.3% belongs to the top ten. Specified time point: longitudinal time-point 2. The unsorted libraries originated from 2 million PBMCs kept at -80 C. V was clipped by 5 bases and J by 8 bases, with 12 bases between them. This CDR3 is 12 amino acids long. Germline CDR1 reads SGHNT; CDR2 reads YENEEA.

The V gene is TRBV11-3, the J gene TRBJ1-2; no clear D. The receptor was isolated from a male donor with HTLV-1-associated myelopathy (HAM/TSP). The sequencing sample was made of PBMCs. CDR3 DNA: TGTGCCAGCAGCCGCCGGGGAGACGGCTACACCTTC. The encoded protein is CASSRRGDGYTF.